This entry features one T cell receptor (beta chain) sequence. The record originates from a study of control samples from healthy donors and cancer patients. The germline V gene has CDR1 SGHTA and CDR2 FQGTGA. This CDR3 comprises 13 residues. The V gene lost 5 bases and the J gene lost 8 bases, with 13 bases spanning the gap. Assay: immunoSEQ multiplex PCR; the TCRdb copy retains only in-frame clones and omits some. The sample has 40,000 to 50,000 clones, approximately 87% seen once. This receptor was taken from a man in his fifties or sixties in good health. Sequenced: blood. The gene calls are TRBV7-3 and TRBJ1-3; D is possibly TRBD1 (5 bases). The CDR3 protein is CASSPRRGDTIYF. The CDR3 DNA is TGTGCCAGCAGCCCCCGACGGGGGGACACCATATATTTT.